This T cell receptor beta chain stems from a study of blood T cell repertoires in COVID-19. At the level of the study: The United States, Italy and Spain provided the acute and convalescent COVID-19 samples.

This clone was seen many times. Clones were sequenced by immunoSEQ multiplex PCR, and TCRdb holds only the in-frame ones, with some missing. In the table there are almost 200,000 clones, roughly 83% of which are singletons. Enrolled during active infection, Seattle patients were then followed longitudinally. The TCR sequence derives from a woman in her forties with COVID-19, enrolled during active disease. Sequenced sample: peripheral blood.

This chain's CDR3 is CASYPGWVRNTEAFF. The CDR3 nucleotides read TGTGCCAGCTACCCGGGATGGGTCAGGAACACTGAAGCTTTCTTT. The V and J genes are TRBV6-5 and TRBJ1-1, with D hard to call. The ends were cut back, 8 bases at V and 1 base at J, with 17 bases in the middle. The CDR3 length is 15 residues. Germline V gene lookup returns CDR1 MNHEY and CDR2 SVGAGI.